Reported below is one T cell receptor (beta chain). This clone's antigen is unknown. Nothing much larger sits one base from this clone, and base qualities are not available. The data originate from a study of blood T cell repertoires in COVID-19 (dated by TCRdb to about 2020). Looking at the study overall: Samples covering the acute and convalescent phases of COVID-19 were provided by collaborators in the United States, Italy and Spain. The material from the prospective study consisted of cDNA or gDNA derived from T cells, B-cell-depleted T cells, or PBMCs. The repertoires were made available in a free public database intended to serve as a resource for research on the immune response to SARS-CoV-2. The sample metadata nearly always contained a de-identified subject ID, COVID-19 status, age in years and sex. Samples came from the ongoing ImmuneRACE study (first 160 participants) plus 1,254 subjects from 6 global collaborators. Where available, HLA class I and class II types were taken from metadata supplied by the sample provider and were not determined by assay-based typing. Deeply sampled blood TCRbeta repertoires from subjects exposed to, actively infected with, or recovered from COVID-19 were included in the dataset.

Summary of the overall study and its limitations: Clinical and demographic metadata were provided uncurated, with the amount varying by source and participant.

The immunoSEQ Assay, a bias-controlled multiplex PCR, was used to amplify TCRbeta CDR3 regions from genomic DNA. As for how the authors treated the data: The number of nucleated cells in each sample was estimated from the amplification of reference gene primers within the assay. To quantify the absolute abundance of each unique TCRbeta CDR3 rearrangement, sequence reads were collapsed and filtered. For each sample, productive Simpson clonality was calculated by taking the square root of Simpson's diversity index across productive rearrangements. TCRdb limited this immuneACCESS table to in-frame rearrangements with V and J called. A share of clones is missing; checked studies link under half to unresolved V genes, and the rest is unexplained. V and J calls and clone size are copied from that table; D and trimming were computed from the DNA. The sample records 150,000 to 200,000 clones, over 70% of which are singletons. The ten largest make up 10% to 15% of the sample.

Including cysteine and phenylalanine, the CDR3 has 14 amino acids. Of all the DNA, just the CDR3 is kept, 42 bases in frame from base 1. The germline V gene specifies MNHNS as CDR1 and SASEGT as CDR2. The germline ends are 14 bases apart after V is trimmed by 2 bases and J by 7 bases. Participants in the prospective study were enrolled through a virtual design, were aged about 18 to 89 years, and lived in 24 United States geographic areas. To assign participants to cohorts, the prospective study relied on clinical history that participants themselves reported in a screening survey and a study questionnaire. For ImmuneRACE Cohort 3, a participant was defined as recovered based on two consecutive negative NP/OP PCR tests, clearance by a healthcare professional, or resolution of symptoms. Each participant in the prospective study had whole blood, serum and a nasopharyngeal or oropharyngeal swab collected by mobile phlebotomists. Over an approximately 2-month period, participants in the prospective study had the option of providing additional blood draws and questionnaires. Before DNA extraction, blood samples from the prospective study were shipped at room temperature or frozen.

The clonotype originates from a woman in her sixties or seventies who had recovered from COVID-19. The chain is made from TRBV6-1 and TRBJ2-5, and TRBD1 may be the D gene, going by 5 matching bases. Material for sequencing was PBMCs or T cells enriched from blood (not recorded which). The sequence in DNA is TGTGCCAGCAGTGAACAGGGTGGGTCGGGGACCCAGTACTTC. Translated, this is CASSEQGGSGTQYF.